This T cell receptor beta chain was captured by sequencing in a study of cytomegalovirus exposure and HLA in healthy donors. Study-wide points: Clonal expansion, a later analysis showed, was greater in HLA-associated TCR beta chains than in equally common others. The likely explanation for a cluster of highly shared sequence variants was sequencing artifact. Rarity characterized most TCR sequences, yet some public TCRs appeared in many donors.

The sample holds a few counts of this clone. What it binds is unknown. PCR used 60 Vbeta primers and 13 Jbeta primers. TCRdb's table, derived via immunoSEQ multiplex PCR, lists solely in-frame clones and lacks some. The top ten hold under 14% of the sample, which has roughly 120,000 clones, under 80% seen once. Per germline, CDR1 GTSNPN and CDR2 SVGIG (reference sequence). The CDR3 loop spans 15 amino acids. V trimming: 0 bases; J trimming: 4 bases; junction bases outside the gene matches: 5. Sequenced input: PBMCs. The chain joins TRBV30 to TRBJ2-3; 9 bases are shared with TRBD2. This clonotype originated in a woman in her fifties or sixties in good health and CMV-seropositive. DNA for the CDR3: TGTGCCTGGAGTGTGGGTAGCGGGAGTGCAGATACGCAGTATTTT. It yields the protein CAWSVGSGSADTQYF.